The 7 T cell receptor delta chains below all came from one sample that was sequenced in a study of Vδ1+ human thymocytes. Findings of the study overall: Thymic TRG and TRD repertoires appeared highly polyclonal, with Gaussian CDR3 length distributions.

These TCRs are of unknown antigen specificity. Extracted RNA was reverse transcribed into cDNA. Multiplex PCR used pooled V-gene forward primers and a constant-region reverse primer to amplify CDR3s. TCRdb reanalysed the multiplex PCR reads via CATT. The sample gives about 50,000 delta-chain clones, about 15% of which show up once; under 0.5% is in the top ten. Material: Vdelta1+ gamma-delta thymocytes from the thymus. Subset described: FACS-sorted CD3+ TCRalphabeta- TCRVdelta1+ TCRVdelta2- thymocytes. All receptors come from a girl in the first two years of life who had congenital heart surgery.

This clone was counted a few times. This chain uses TRDV1 with TRDJ1, with D unresolved. The V and J ends lost 2 bases and 5 bases respectively, with 12 bases between them. Germline V CDR1 and CDR2: TSWWSYY, QGS. CDR3 length equals 14 residues. The CDR3 DNA reads TGTGCTCTTGGGGAAATCGAGCCTCGGGATAAACTCATCTTT. Residues: CALGEIEPRDKLIF.

On this clone itself: A junction end diverges from the germline sequence, so it may reflect a read error. The chain combines TRDV1 with TRDJ1; possible D gene TRDD2, 5 bases. Looked up from germline, CDR1 is TSWWSYY and CDR2 is QGS. The CDR3 spans 19 residues. The CDR3 DNA sequence: TGTGCTCTTGGGGACTTAACGTCCTTCGCAGCCTCGTACACCGATAAACTCACCTTT. This codes for CALGDLTSFAASYTDKLTF.

J is TRDJ1 and V is TRDV2; TRDD3 aligns across 11 bases. Looked up from germline, CDR1 is GEAIGNYY and CDR2 is EKD. This CDR3 region has 27 residues. Germline trimming cut 0 bases from V and 0 bases from J; bases unmatched to any gene: 35. The CDR3 region is CACDTADYSGVSPDPGGYPLYTDKLIF. CDR3 sequence (DNA): TGTGCCTGTGACACCGCAGACTATTCCGGAGTGTCTCCGGATCCTGGGGGATACCCTCTGTACACCGATAAACTCATCTTT.

The table lists this clone with a few counts. The V and J genes are TRDV1 and TRDJ1, with TRDD3 matching 9 bases. The germline gives CDR1 TSWWSYY, CDR2 QGS. Trimming cost V 0 bases and J 0 bases; bases outside gene matches: 20. The CDR3 sequence is 22 residues long. DNA of the CDR3: TGTGCTCTTGGGGAACTTTGGCAGTCCTGGGGGATTGGAGCGGGTTACACCGATAAACTCATCTTT. Translation: CALGELWQSWGIGAGYTDKLIF.

This clone was picked up a small number of times. The rearrangement links TRDV2 to TRDJ1, with TRDD3 matching over 8 bases. The CDR3 totals 15 residues. Germline-derived CDR1 and CDR2 are GEAIGNYY and EKD. The V segment lost 8 bases and the J segment 3 bases; nucleotides outside the gene matches: 13. The CDR3, as DNA: TGTGCCTATGCCATGGGGGATTACCCACCCGATAAACTCATCTTT. Protein sequence: CAYAMGDYPPDKLIF.

The J gene is TRDJ1, the V gene TRDV1; D remains unclear. The CDR3 is 17 amino acids. Germline lookup yields CDR1 TSWWSYY and CDR2 QGS. V was trimmed by 4 bases and J by 1 base, leaving 19 bases between them. In DNA, the CDR3 is TGTGCTCTTGGGGTCCGAATTCCGGATTTGGGCACCGATAAACTCATCTTT. It yields the protein CALGVRIPDLGTDKLIF.

The chain is built from TRDV1 and TRDJ1; tentatively, D is TRDD2 or TRDD3 (7 bases each). Germline CDR1 TSWWSYY, CDR2 QGS. The germline V and J ends were trimmed by 4 bases and 0 bases, with 33 bases remaining between them. The CDR3 runs to 22 residues. This chain's CDR3 is CALGGRRLPHVGDRRNTDKLIF. The CDR3 DNA follows: TGTGCTCTTGGGGGCCGCCGCCTTCCTCATGTGGGGGACAGGAGGAACACCGATAAACTCATCTTT.